This T cell receptor (beta chain) was identified during a study of blood T cell repertoires in COVID-19. Whole-study context: Specimens from acute and convalescent COVID-19 originated in the United States, Italy and Spain. Sample material is recorded as cDNA or gDNA derived from T cells, B-cell-depleted T cells, or PBMCs.

Study processing details: Researchers report that nucleated cell counts were estimated from reference gene primer amplification. Here immunoSEQ multiplex PCR was the method, and the copy in TCRdb shows in-frame clones only, minus some. The DNA gave D and trimming, while V, J and clone size come from that table. Among 250,000 to 300,000 clones listed, approximately 87% were seen once. This TCR was recovered from a man in his 60s who had recovered from COVID-19. Sequences were obtained from peripheral blood.

CDR3 protein: CASSLDSAKNIQYF. CDR3 nucleotide sequence: TGCGCCAGCAGCTTGGATTCTGCCAAAAACATTCAGTACTTC. The V call is TRBV5-1, the J call TRBJ2-4; D call uncertain. Germline V gene lookup returns CDR1 SGHRS and CDR2 YFSETQ. V lost 0 bases to trimming and J lost 1 base, with 5 bases between them. The CDR3 has 14 amino acids.